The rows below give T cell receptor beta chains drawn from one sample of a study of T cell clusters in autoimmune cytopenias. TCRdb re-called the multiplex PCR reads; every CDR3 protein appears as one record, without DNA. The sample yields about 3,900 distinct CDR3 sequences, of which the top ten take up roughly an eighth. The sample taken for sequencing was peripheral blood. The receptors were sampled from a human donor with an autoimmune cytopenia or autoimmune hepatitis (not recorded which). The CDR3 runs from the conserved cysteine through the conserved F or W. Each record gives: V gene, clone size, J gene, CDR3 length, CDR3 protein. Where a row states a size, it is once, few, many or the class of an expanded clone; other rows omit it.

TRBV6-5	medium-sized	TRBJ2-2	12	CAISSITGELFF
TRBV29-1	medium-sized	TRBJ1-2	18	CSVPPGTTGWGANYGYTF
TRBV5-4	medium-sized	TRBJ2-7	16	CASSLAGAGTSYEQYF
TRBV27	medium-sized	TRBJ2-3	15	CASSLTSPGTDTQYF
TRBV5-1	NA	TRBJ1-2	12	CASSLEGSGYTF
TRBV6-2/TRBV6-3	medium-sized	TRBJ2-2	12	CASSTNTGELFF
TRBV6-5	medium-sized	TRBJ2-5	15	CASRRPGLTQETQYF
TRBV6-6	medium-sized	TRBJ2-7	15	CASSESGRGRHEQYF
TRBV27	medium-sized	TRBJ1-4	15	CASSLRGRLGEKLFF
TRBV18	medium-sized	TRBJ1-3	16	CASSPPDSPSGNTIYF
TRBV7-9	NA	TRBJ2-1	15	CASSSRDRGQDEQFF
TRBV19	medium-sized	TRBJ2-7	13	CASSSTEKYEQYF
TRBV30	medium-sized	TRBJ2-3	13	CAVTSGATDTQYF
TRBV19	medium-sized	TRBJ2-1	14	CASSRGLEPYEQFF
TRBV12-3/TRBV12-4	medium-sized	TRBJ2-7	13	CASSDRGWYEQYF
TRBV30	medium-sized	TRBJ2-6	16	CAWSVGRGSGANVLTF
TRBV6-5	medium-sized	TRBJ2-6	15	CASKPTASGANVLTF
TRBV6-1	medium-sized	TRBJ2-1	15	CASTVGVVAYNEQFF
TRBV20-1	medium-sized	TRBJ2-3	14	CSARDKQGADTQYF
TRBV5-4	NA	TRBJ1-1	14	CASSGTVGNTEAFF
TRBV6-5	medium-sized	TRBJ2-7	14	CASSAGQGKYEQYF
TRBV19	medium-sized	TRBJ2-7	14	CASSPQTDYYEQYF
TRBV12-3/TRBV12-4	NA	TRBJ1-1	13	CASSLARDRAAFF